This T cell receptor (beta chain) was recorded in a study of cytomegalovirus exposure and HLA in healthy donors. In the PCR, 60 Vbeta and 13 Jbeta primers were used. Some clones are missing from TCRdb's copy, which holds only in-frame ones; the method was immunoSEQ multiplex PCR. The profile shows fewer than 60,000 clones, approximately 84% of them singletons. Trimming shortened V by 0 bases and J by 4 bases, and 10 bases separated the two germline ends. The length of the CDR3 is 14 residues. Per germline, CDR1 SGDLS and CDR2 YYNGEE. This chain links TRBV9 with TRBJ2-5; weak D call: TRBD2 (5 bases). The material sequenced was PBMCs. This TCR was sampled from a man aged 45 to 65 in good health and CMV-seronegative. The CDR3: CASSVGGLSETQYF. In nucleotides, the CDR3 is TGTGCCAGCAGCGTAGGAGGGCTGTCAGAGACCCAGTACTTC.